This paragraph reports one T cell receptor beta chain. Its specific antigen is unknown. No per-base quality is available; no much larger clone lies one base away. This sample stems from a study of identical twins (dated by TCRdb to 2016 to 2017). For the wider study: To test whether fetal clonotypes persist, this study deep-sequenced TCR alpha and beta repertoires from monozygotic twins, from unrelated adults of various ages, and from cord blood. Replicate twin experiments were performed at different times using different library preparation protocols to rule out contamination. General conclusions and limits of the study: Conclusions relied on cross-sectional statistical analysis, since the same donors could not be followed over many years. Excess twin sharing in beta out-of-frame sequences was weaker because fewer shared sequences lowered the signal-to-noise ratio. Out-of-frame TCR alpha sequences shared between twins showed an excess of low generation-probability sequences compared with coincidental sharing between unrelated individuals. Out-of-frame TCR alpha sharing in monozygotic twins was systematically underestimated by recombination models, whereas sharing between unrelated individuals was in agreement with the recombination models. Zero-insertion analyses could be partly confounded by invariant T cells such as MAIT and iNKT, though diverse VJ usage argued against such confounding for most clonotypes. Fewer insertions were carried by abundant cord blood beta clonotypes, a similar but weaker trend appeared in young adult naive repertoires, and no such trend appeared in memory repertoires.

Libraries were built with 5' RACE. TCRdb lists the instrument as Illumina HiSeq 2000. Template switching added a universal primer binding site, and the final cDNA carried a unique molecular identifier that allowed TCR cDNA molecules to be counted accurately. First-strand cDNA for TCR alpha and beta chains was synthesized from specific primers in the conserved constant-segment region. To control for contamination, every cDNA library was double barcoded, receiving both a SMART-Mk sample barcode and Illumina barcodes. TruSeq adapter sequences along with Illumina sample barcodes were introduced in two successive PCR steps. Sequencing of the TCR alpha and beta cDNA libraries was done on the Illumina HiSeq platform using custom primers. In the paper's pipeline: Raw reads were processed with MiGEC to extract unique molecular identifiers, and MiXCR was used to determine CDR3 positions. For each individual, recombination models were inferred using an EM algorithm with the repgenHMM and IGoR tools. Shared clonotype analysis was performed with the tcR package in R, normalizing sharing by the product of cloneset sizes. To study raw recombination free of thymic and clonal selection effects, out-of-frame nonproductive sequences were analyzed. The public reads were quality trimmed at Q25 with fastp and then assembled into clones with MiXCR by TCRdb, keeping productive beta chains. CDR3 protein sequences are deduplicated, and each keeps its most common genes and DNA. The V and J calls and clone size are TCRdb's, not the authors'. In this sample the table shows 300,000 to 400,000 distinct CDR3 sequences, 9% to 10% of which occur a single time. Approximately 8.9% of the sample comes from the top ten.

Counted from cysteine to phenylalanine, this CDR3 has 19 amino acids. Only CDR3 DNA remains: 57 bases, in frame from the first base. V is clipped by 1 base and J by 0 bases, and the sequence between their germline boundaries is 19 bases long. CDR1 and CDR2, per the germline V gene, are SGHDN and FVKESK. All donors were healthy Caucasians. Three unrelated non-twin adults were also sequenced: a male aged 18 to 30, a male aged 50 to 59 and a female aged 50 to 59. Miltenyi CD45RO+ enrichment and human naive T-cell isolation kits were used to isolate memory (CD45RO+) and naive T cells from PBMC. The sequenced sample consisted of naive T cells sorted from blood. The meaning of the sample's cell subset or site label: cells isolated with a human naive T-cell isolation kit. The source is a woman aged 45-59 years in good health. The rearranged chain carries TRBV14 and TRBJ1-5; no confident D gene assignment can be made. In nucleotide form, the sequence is TGTGCCAGCAGCCAAGGGATAGGGATTGATGGAGGTAGCAATCAGCCCCAGCATTTT. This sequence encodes CASSQGIGIDGGSNQPQHF.